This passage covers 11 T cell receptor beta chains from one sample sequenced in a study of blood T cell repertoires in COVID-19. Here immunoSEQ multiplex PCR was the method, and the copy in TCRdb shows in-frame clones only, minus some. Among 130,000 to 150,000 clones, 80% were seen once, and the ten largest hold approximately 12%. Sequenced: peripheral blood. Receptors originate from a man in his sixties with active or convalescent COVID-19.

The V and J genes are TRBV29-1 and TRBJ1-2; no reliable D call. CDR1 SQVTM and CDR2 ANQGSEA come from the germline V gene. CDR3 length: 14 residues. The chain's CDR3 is CSVRSASLNYGYTF. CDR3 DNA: TGCAGTGTCCGGTCAGCGAGTCTTAACTATGGCTACACCTTC.

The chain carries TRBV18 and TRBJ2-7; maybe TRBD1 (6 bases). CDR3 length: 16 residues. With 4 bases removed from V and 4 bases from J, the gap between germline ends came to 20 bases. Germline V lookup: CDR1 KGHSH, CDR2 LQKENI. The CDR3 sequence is CASSLQGPPGNYEQYF. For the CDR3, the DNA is TGTGCCAGCTCACTCCAGGGGCCCCCTGGGAATTACGAGCAGTACTTC.

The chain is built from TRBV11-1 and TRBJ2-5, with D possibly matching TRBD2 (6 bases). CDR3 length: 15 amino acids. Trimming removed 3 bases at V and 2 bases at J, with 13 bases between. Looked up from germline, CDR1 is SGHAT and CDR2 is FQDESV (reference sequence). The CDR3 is CASSFPRREQETQYF. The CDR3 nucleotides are TGTGCCAGCAGCTTTCCCCGGAGGGAGCAAGAGACCCAGTACTTC.

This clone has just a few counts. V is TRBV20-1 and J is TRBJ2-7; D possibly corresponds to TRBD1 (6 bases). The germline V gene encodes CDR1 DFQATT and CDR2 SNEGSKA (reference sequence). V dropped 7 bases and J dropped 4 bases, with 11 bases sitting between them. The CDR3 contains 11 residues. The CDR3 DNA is TGCAGTGTATCCAGGGGATACGAGCAGTACTTC. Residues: CSVSRGYEQYF.

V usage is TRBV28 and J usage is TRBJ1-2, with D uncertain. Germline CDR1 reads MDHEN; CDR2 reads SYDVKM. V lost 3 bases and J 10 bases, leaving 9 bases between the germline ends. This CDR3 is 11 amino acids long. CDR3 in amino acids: CASSFQLFYTF. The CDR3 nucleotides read TGTGCCAGCAGTTTTCAACTTTTCTACACCTTC.

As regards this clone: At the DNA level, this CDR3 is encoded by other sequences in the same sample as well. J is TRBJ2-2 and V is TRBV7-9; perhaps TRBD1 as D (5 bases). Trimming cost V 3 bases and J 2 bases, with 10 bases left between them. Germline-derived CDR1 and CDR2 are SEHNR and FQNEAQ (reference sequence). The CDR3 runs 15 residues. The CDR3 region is CASSLGQGNTGELFF. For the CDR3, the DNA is TGTGCCAGCAGCTTGGGGCAGGGAAACACCGGGGAGCTGTTTTTT. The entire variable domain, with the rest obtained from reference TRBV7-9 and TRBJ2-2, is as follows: DTGVSQNPRHKITKRGQNVTFRCDPISEHNRLYWYRQTLGQGPEFLTYFQNEAQLEKSRLLSDRFSAERPKGSFSTLEIQRTEQGDSAMYLCASSLGQGNTGELFFGEGSRLTVL.

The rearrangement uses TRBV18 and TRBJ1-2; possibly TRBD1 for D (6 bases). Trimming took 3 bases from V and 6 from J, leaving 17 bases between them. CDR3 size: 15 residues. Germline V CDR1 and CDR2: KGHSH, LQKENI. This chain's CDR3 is CASSPQTVRGDGYTF. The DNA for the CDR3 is TGTGCCAGCTCACCCCAGACTGTCAGGGGAGATGGCTACACCTTC.

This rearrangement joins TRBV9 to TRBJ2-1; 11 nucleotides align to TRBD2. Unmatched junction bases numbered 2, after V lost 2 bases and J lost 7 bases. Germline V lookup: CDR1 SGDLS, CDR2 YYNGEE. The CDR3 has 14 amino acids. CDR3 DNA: TGTGCCAGCAGCGTTTGGACTAGCGGGAATGAGCAGTTCTTC. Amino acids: CASSVWTSGNEQFF.

CDR3 DNA sequence: TGTGCCAGCAGCCAAGAAGGAGCGGGAGGTTGGGGAGATACGCAGTATTTT. Translation gives CASSQEGAGGWGDTQYF. The V call is TRBV4-2, the J call TRBJ2-3, with TRBD2 matching over 9 bases. The V and J ends lost 0 bases and 5 bases, in that order; junction bases with no gene match: 9. This CDR3 region has 17 residues. The germline V gene has CDR1 LGHNA and CDR2 YNFKEQ.

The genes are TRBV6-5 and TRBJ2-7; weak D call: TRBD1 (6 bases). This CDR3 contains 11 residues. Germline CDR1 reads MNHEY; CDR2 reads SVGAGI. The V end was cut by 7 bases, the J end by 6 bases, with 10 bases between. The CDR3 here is CASNRDIEQYF. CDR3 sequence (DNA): TGTGCCAGCAACAGGGATATCGAGCAGTACTTC.

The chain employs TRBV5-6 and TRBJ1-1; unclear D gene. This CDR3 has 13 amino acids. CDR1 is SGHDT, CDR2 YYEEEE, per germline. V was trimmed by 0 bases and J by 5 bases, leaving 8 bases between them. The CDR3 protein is CASSLVGRTEAFF. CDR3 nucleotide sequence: TGTGCCAGCAGCTTGGTGGGGAGGACTGAAGCTTTCTTT.